The text below deals with one TCR beta chain. The data derive from a study of a mutant IDH1 vaccine in newly diagnosed glioma. Sequencing used immunoSEQ multiplex PCR; TCRdb keeps in-frame clones, though not all of them. The sample holds under 65,000 clones; more than 60% are singletons and the top ten take about 1.7%. Noted time point: baseline, week 1 (first vaccination visit). Noted treatment: pre-vaccination baseline after standard-of-care therapy. Newly diagnosed WHO grade 3 or 4 IDH1-mutant, ATRX-lost astrocytomas were identified in the donors. The CDR3 runs 18 residues. V lost 0 bases and J lost 3, with 21 bases in between. Germline V gene lookup returns CDR1 SGDLS and CDR2 YYNGEE.

The rearrangement links TRBV9 to TRBJ1-1, with D possibly matching TRBD1 (5 bases). The receptor was derived from a woman in her thirties or forties with glioma. This sample comprised PBMCs, obtained from a glioma patient treated with radiotherapy, temozolomide or both. The CDR3 here is CASSVAGFPGAPDTEAFF. CDR3 nucleotides: TGTGCCAGCAGCGTAGCTGGGTTCCCTGGGGCCCCCGACACTGAAGCTTTCTTT.